Below, 24 T cell receptor beta chains from the same sample are listed, as sequenced in a study of cytomegalovirus exposure and HLA in healthy donors. PCR involved 60 Vbeta and 13 Jbeta primers. The protocol was immunoSEQ multiplex PCR, while the TCRdb copy is restricted to in-frame clones and leaves out a portion. The table records about 190,000 clones, 65% to 85% of them present only once. Sequenced sample: PBMCs. The source of these receptors is a man younger than 35 in good health and CMV-seronegative.

In this sample, this clone turned up a few times. As DNA, the CDR3 is TGTGCCAGCCTTTTAAGAGGGCCGATAGGCACTGAAGCTTTCTTT. Protein: CASLLRGPIGTEAFF. The genes are TRBV27 and TRBJ1-1; D uncertain. CDR3 length equals 15 residues. With 8 bases removed from V and 4 bases from J, the gap between germline ends came to 20 bases. Looked up from germline, CDR1 is MNHEY and CDR2 is SMNVEV (reference sequence).

This chain joins TRBV27 and TRBJ2-7, with TRBD2 matching over 13 bases. This CDR3 region has 15 residues. Per germline, CDR1 MNHEY and CDR2 SMNVEV (reference sequence). With 2 bases clipped from V and 5 bases from J, the junction kept 3 bases outside the gene matches. Here the CDR3 DNA reads TGTGCCAGCAGTTTAGGACTAGCGGGAGTCGACGAGCAGTACTTC. It is translated as CASSLGLAGVDEQYF.

The rearrangement links TRBV27 to TRBJ2-5; 9 bases are shared with TRBD2. V shed 5 bases, J shed 5 bases, and the junction held 9 bases outside the gene matches. Germline CDR1 and CDR2: MNHEY and SMNVEV (reference sequence). The CDR3 is 15 residues long. In nucleotides, the CDR3 is TGTGCCAGCAGTGGTGGCGGGAGGGCGTGGGAGACCCAGTACTTC. It codes for CASSGGGRAWETQYF.

This chain uses TRBV18 with TRBJ2-5; TRBD1 is a possible D gene (5 bases). In germline, CDR1 is KGHSH, CDR2 LQKENI. The CDR3 is 17 amino acids. Trimming pared 0 bases from V and 4 bases from J, leaving 18 bases between. The CDR3 nucleotides are TGTGCCAGCTCACCACCCCTCCGGCAGGGTGGGCGAGAGACCCAGTACTTC. It translates to CASSPPLRQGGRETQYF.

This clone was seen only a few times. This chain joins TRBV10-3 and TRBJ1-5; maybe TRBD1 (6 bases). CDR3 length equals 13 residues. Trimming removed 8 bases from V and 4 bases from J, with 12 bases in between. Germline assignment: CDR1 ENHRY and CDR2 SYGVKD. This CDR3 is CAISAQGNQPQHF. As DNA, the CDR3 is TGTGCCATCTCAGCCCAGGGGAATCAGCCCCAGCATTTT.

The J gene is TRBJ1-1, the V gene TRBV28; unclear D gene. V lost 4 bases, J lost 5 bases, and 11 bases lay in between. CDR3 length equals 13 residues. The germline V gene encodes CDR1 MDHEN and CDR2 SYDVKM. In DNA, the CDR3 is TGTGCCAGCAGTTCCTCACCTACGACTGAAGCTTTCTTT. Its translation: CASSSSPTTEAFF.

The J gene is TRBJ1-1, the V gene TRBV11-1; TRBD1 might be the D (6 bases). This CDR3 region has 13 residues. Trimming took 3 bases from V and 4 from J, leaving 9 bases between them. The germline gives CDR1 SGHAT, CDR2 FQDESV (reference sequence). The CDR3 DNA follows: TGTGCCAGCAGCTTCGGGGGGCTCACTGAAGCTTTCTTT. It codes for CASSFGGLTEAFF.

The chain links TRBV4-3 to TRBJ1-4; D not resolved. Germline-derived CDR1 and CDR2 are LGHNA and YSLEER. V was trimmed by 1 base and J by 0 bases, leaving 9 bases between them. The CDR3 has 16 amino acids. The CDR3: CASSQAATTTNEKLFF. In nucleotides, the CDR3 is TGCGCCAGCAGCCAAGCTGCAACAACAACTAATGAAAAACTGTTTTTT.

The chain has TRBV18 and TRBJ1-1, with D maybe TRBD1 (6 bases). CDR1 is KGHSH and CDR2 is LQKENI in the germline V gene. Trimming pared 2 bases from V and 11 bases from J, leaving 18 bases between. The CDR3 covers 14 residues. The CDR3 DNA follows: TGTGCCAGCTCACCAACCCAGGGGACCTTTGGGGCTTTCTTT. Translation gives CASSPTQGTFGAFF.

This clone was found once. J is TRBJ2-7 and V is TRBV4-3; D is undetermined. CDR3 length equals 15 residues. From germline, CDR1 is LGHNA and CDR2 YSLEER. V was pared by 0 bases and J by 0 bases, with 9 bases between. The CDR3 spells CASSQESPGSYEQYF. CDR3 sequence (DNA): TGCGCCAGCAGCCAAGAATCCCCAGGCTCCTACGAGCAGTACTTC.

This clone has more than one count but fewer than ten. This chain uses TRBV10-3 with TRBJ1-2; the D is unclear. Trimming removed 4 bases at V and 2 bases at J, with 8 bases between. Germline-derived CDR1 and CDR2 are ENHRY and SYGVKD. The CDR3 spans 13 residues. CDR3 DNA: TGTGCCATCAGTGTTTACAGAAACTATGGCTACACCTTC. Amino acids: CAISVYRNYGYTF.

The chain employs TRBV6-1 and TRBJ2-1; 10 bases agree with TRBD2. Germline trimming cut 4 bases from V and 0 bases from J; bases unmatched to any gene: 9. Looked up from germline, CDR1 is MNHNS and CDR2 is SASEGT. CDR3 length: 18 residues. CDR3 residues: CASSVQGLAWSSYNEQFF. The CDR3 DNA sequence: TGTGCCAGCAGTGTACAGGGACTAGCGTGGAGCTCCTACAATGAGCAGTTCTTC.

The V and J genes are TRBV5-1 and TRBJ1-6, with 9 bases lining up with TRBD1. CDR1 SGHRS and CDR2 YFSETQ come from the germline V gene. There are 15 residues in the CDR3. V trimming: 4 bases; J trimming: 9 bases; junction bases outside the gene matches: 8. CDR3 sequence (DNA): TGCGCCAGCAGCCCCCAGGACAGGGGAGGTTCACCCCTCCACTTT. Amino acids: CASSPQDRGGSPLHF.

V is TRBV14 and J is TRBJ2-3; D may be TRBD1 (6 bases). The CDR3 has 17 amino acids. Between the trimmed V and J ends, which lost 1 base and 2 bases, there was a span of 16 bases. Germline CDR1 SGHDN, CDR2 FVKESK. The CDR3: CASSQGLRRQDTDTQYF. DNA for the CDR3: TGTGCCAGCAGCCAAGGGTTGCGGAGACAGGACACAGATACGCAGTATTTT.

The chain joins TRBV4-3 to TRBJ1-1; D remains unclear. Germline V gives CDR1 LGHNA, CDR2 YSLEER. The V and J ends lost 1 base and 2 bases respectively, with 8 bases between them. The CDR3 is 14 amino acids. CDR3 sequence: CASSQVKQNTEAFF. The CDR3 DNA is TGCGCCAGCAGCCAAGTTAAACAAAACACTGAAGCTTTCTTT.

The rearrangement uses TRBV28 and TRBJ1-5; D unclear. V was pared by 7 bases and J by 2 bases, with 6 bases between. CDR3 length equals 12 residues. The germline gives CDR1 MDHEN, CDR2 SYDVKM. The CDR3 loop is CASISGNQPQHF. CDR3 coding DNA: TGTGCCAGCATATCAGGCAATCAGCCCCAGCATTTT. The full variable domain, rest sourced from reference TRBV28 and TRBJ1-5, is DVKVTQSSRYLVKRTGEKVFLECVQDMDHENMFWYRQDPGLGLRLIYFSYDVKMKEKGDIPEGYSVSREKKERFSLILESASTNQTSMYLCASISGNQPQHFGDGTRLSIL.

V is TRBV18 and J is TRBJ1-5, with 7 bases fitting TRBD1. CDR3 length: 16 residues. The ends lost 4 bases at V and 3 bases at J; junction bases unmatched: 9. Germline-derived CDR1 and CDR2 are KGHSH and LQKENI. CDR3 sequence: CASSLGAGGTNQPQHF. The CDR3 DNA reads as TGTGCCAGCTCACTGGGAGCAGGGGGGACCAATCAGCCCCAGCATTTT.

This sequence joins TRBV28 and TRBJ2-1; the D gene is possibly TRBD2 (5 bases). The V gene's germline CDR1 is MDHEN and CDR2 SYDVKM. V gave up 9 bases and J gave up 3 bases, with 15 bases separating them. The CDR3 sequence is 14 residues long. CDR3: CASLQVGSYNEQFF. The CDR3 nucleotides are TGTGCCAGTCTTCAGGTAGGGAGCTACAATGAGCAGTTCTTC.

The chain carries TRBV11-3 and TRBJ1-3; 9 positions agree with TRBD1. The germline gives CDR1 SGHNT, CDR2 YENEEA. The CDR3 contains 16 residues. Losses at the gene ends were 6 bases for V and 8 bases for J; bases not matched to a gene: 14. The CDR3 protein is CASSQSIGTGLDTIYF. The CDR3 bases are TGTGCCAGCAGTCAATCCATCGGGACAGGGCTGGACACCATATATTTT.

Points on this clone: Other DNA sequences in this specimen translate into the identical CDR3. The DNA of the CDR3 is TGTGCCAGCAGTGGCGGGAGCTCCTACAATGAGCAGTTCTTC. It translates to CASSGGSSYNEQFF. This chain links TRBV6-4 with TRBJ2-1; TRBD2 agrees at 7 bases. The CDR3 length is 14 residues. V was pared by 4 bases and J by 0 bases, with 0 bases of the junction left unmatched. From germline, CDR1 is MRHNA and CDR2 SNTAGT.

V is TRBV13 and J is TRBJ2-5, with 8 nucleotides matching TRBD2. The length of the CDR3 is 14 residues. J was trimmed by 5 bases and V by 4 bases; bases with no gene match: 6. Germline lookup yields CDR1 PRHDT and CDR2 FYEKMQ (reference sequence). The CDR3: CASSSWAGGETQYF. The CDR3 DNA sequence: TGTGCCAGCAGCTCTTGGGCGGGAGGCGAGACCCAGTACTTC.

The rearrangement uses TRBV10-3 and TRBJ1-4, with unresolved D. CDR3 length: 14 amino acids. V lost 4 bases and J lost 4, with 10 bases in between. The germline V gene has CDR1 ENHRY and CDR2 SYGVKD. The CDR3 protein is CAISAQADNEKLFF. The CDR3 DNA reads TGTGCCATCAGTGCCCAGGCAGATAATGAAAAACTGTTTTTT.

V and J are TRBV7-2 and TRBJ2-5, with TRBD1 matching over 9 bases. CDR1 and CDR2 (germline): SGHTA, FQGNSA. This CDR3 has 15 residues. J was trimmed by 1 base and V by 4 bases; bases with no gene match: 4. Written as DNA, the CDR3 is TGTGCCAGCAGCTCCCCGGACAGGGGCCAAGAGACCCAGTACTTC. Its translation: CASSSPDRGQETQYF.

CDR3: CASSPRRAGVEEQFF. CDR3 nucleotide sequence: TGTGCCAGCAGCCCTCGGCGAGCGGGAGTAGAAGAGCAGTTCTTC. The V and J genes are TRBV5-4 and TRBJ2-1, with TRBD2 matching over 8 bases. This CDR3 contains 15 residues. V was clipped by 4 bases and J by 10 bases; unmatched bases: 13. CDR1 is SGHNT, CDR2 YYREEE, per germline (reference sequence).